Each of the 13 T cell receptor beta chains below was sequenced from the same sample in a study of shared clonotypes between healthy human individuals. Sequencing used immunoSEQ multiplex PCR; TCRdb keeps in-frame clones, though not all of them. The sample gives 2 million to 2.5 million clones, more than 80% of which show up once; around 0.4% is in the top ten. The specimen sequenced was naive CD4+ T cells from PBMCs. Subset defined: CD45RA+ positively selected. The source is a man aged 18 to 30 in good health. Some clones in this sample may be carry-over from other donors' samples.

The V gene is TRBV9, the J gene TRBJ2-5, with 8 bases identical to TRBD2. With the DNA end fitting TRBJ2-7 better, the J assignment may be wrong. From germline, CDR1 is SGDLS and CDR2 YYNGEE. The length of the CDR3 is 16 residues. The CDR3 loop is CASSVSGTGGPYEQYF. The CDR3 coding sequence is TGTGCCAGCAGCGTAAGTGGAACGGGAGGGCCCTACGAGCAGTACTTC.

This clone appeared a single time. For the CDR3, the DNA is TGTGCCAGCAGCGGGGGGTCATACAATGAGCAGTTCTTC. Protein sequence: CASSGGSYNEQFF. The chain joins TRBV7-9 to TRBJ2-1, with D possibly being TRBD2 (6 bases). Looked up from germline, CDR1 is SEHNR and CDR2 is FQNEAQ (reference sequence). The CDR3 consists of 13 residues. Trimming left V 5 bases short and J 4 bases short, with 9 bases between.

The chain is built from TRBV7-6 and TRBJ1-1; maybe TRBD1 (5 bases). Germline V CDR1 and CDR2: SGHVS, FNYEAQ. This CDR3 spans 15 amino acids. V lost 3 bases to trimming and J lost 1 base, with 12 bases between them. CDR3 nucleotides: TGTGCCAGCAGCTTGGGGCCATTAACGAACACTGAAGCTTTCTTT. Encoded protein: CASSLGPLTNTEAFF.

The rearrangement links TRBV18 to TRBJ1-1; weak D call: TRBD1 (6 bases). The V gene lost 6 bases and the J gene lost 0 bases, with 14 bases spanning the gap. Looked up from germline, CDR1 is KGHSH and CDR2 is LQKENI. The CDR3 runs to 15 residues. The CDR3 coding sequence is TGTGCCAGCTCGCCGTATGGACAGATGAACACTGAAGCTTTCTTT. Translated, it gives CASSPYGQMNTEAFF.

This clone was observed once. This chain joins TRBV7-2 and TRBJ2-7, with a possible D match to TRBD1 (5 bases). V was trimmed by 3 bases and J by 0 bases, leaving 15 bases between them. The CDR3 has 16 residues. Germline values: CDR1 SGHTA, CDR2 FQGNSA. This chain's CDR3 is CASSFRVGRDSYEQYF. The CDR3 bases are TGTGCCAGCAGCTTTAGGGTCGGCAGGGACTCCTACGAGCAGTACTTC. Based on the CDR3 plus reference TRBV7-2 and TRBJ2-7, the full variable domain is GAGVSQSPSNKVTEKGKDVELRCDPISGHTALYWYRQSLGQGLEFLIYFQGNSAPDKSGLPSDRFSAERTGGSVSTLTIQRTQQEDSAVYLCASSFRVGRDSYEQYFGPGTRLTVT.

The chain is built from TRBV25-1 and TRBJ2-7; D gene uncertain. The germline gives CDR1 MGHDK, CDR2 SYGVNS. V gave up 0 bases and J gave up 2 bases, with 8 bases separating them. The CDR3 extends over 14 amino acids. CDR3 loop: CASSEYAAPYEQYF. The CDR3 DNA follows: TGTGCCAGCAGTGAATACGCGGCCCCCTACGAGCAGTACTTC.

The gene calls are TRBV5-6 and TRBJ2-5; TRBD2 might be the D (5 bases). Per the germline V gene, CDR1 is SGHDT and CDR2 is YYEEEE. The CDR3 length is 14 residues. V was pared by 7 bases and J by 7 bases, with 20 bases between. This CDR3 is CASRSADLGTTQYF. Written as DNA, the CDR3 is TGTGCCAGCCGTTCGGCGGACTTAGGTACGACCCAGTACTTC.

This clone appeared once. The chain is built from TRBV2 and TRBJ2-2; 7 bases agree with TRBD2. The germline V gene encodes CDR1 SNHLY and CDR2 FYNNEI. After removal of 6 bases from V and 3 bases from J, the junction contained 7 bases not matched to a gene. The CDR3 runs 15 residues. CDR3 nucleotides: TGTGCCAGCAGCGCCGGCCGGGGGGACACCGGGGAGCTGTTTTTT. Residues: CASSAGRGDTGELFF. The full variable domain, in which reference TRBV2 and TRBJ2-2 provide the parts outside the CDR3, is EPEVTQTPSHQVTQMGQEVILRCVPISNHLYFYWYRQILGQKVEFLVSFYNNEISEKSEIFDDQFSVERPDGSNFTLKIRSTKLEDSAMYFCASSAGRGDTGELFFGEGSRLTVL.

This clone showed up just once. The CDR3 DNA is TGCGCCAGCAGCCAAGATCCAGGGATGATTTTGAGGGGGGCCAACGTCCTGACTTTC. Translating gives CASSQDPGMILRGANVLTF. The rearrangement uses TRBV4-1 and TRBJ2-6; TRBD1 is a possible D gene (5 bases). Trimming pared 0 bases from V and 4 bases from J, leaving 19 bases between. Germline V gene sequence: CDR1 MGHRA, CDR2 YSYEKL. This CDR3 region has 19 residues.

This clone was recorded only once. Other DNA sequences from this sample encode an identical CDR3 as well. The chain is built from TRBV9 and TRBJ2-1, with 7 bases matching TRBD2. The CDR3 runs to 15 residues. The germline V gene encodes CDR1 SGDLS and CDR2 YYNGEE. The junction had 4 bases not matched to a gene; V was cut back by 2 bases and J by 2 bases. The CDR3 loop is CASSVAGATYNEQFF. DNA for the CDR3: TGTGCCAGCAGCGTTGCGGGAGCTACCTACAATGAGCAGTTCTTC.

The rearrangement links TRBV5-1 to TRBJ2-3; 8 bases agree with TRBD2. V gave up 0 bases and J gave up 0 bases; unmatched junction bases: 9. Per the germline V gene, CDR1 is SGHRS and CDR2 is YFSETQ. The CDR3 length is 18 residues. CDR3 in amino acids: CASSLGSGSSTSTDTQYF. DNA for the CDR3: TGCGCCAGCAGCTTGGGAAGCGGGAGCTCCACAAGCACAGATACGCAGTATTTT.

A note on this clone: Other DNA sequences of this sample code for an identical CDR3. This sequence joins TRBV5-1 and TRBJ1-2; 8 bases fit TRBD1. Germline V gives CDR1 SGHRS, CDR2 YFSETQ. The length of the CDR3 is 14 residues. J was trimmed by 3 bases and V by 3 bases; bases with no gene match: 4. The CDR3: CASSSDRADYGYTF. CDR3 bases: TGCGCCAGCAGCTCGGACAGGGCGGACTATGGCTACACCTTC. Supplemented by reference TRBV5-1 and TRBJ1-2, the full variable domain reads KAGVTQTPRYLIKTRGQQVTLSCSPISGHRSVSWYQQTPGQGLQFLFEYFSETQRNKGNFPGRFSGRQFSNSRSEMNVSTLELGDSALYLCASSSDRADYGYTFGSGTRLTVV.

This clone appeared once. The rearrangement joins TRBV7-2 to TRBJ2-5; D is possibly TRBD1 (5 bases). V was clipped by 2 bases and J by 2 bases, with 9 bases between them. The CDR3 consists of 14 residues. Germline assignment: CDR1 SGHTA and CDR2 FQGNSA. The CDR3 reads CASSLSGLQETQYF. The CDR3, as DNA: TGTGCCAGCAGCTTATCAGGGCTACAAGAGACCCAGTACTTC.